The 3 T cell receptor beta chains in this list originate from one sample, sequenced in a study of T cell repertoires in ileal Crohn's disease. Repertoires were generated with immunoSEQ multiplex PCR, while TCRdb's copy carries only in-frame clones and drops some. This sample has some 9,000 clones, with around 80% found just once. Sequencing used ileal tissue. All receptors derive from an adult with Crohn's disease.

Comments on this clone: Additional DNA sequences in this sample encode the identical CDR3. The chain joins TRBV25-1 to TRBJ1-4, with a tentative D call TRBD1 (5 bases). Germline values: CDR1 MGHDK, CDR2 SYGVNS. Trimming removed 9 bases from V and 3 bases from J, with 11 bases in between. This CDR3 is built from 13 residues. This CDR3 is CASRDSPNEKLFF. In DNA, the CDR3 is TGTGCCAGTAGAGACAGCCCTAATGAAAAACTGTTTTTT.

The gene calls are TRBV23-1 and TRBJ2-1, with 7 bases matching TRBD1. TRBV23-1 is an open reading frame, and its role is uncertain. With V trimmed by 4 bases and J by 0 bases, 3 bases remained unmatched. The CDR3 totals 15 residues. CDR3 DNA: TGCGCCAGCAGTCCCGGGACAGCCTCCTACAATGAGCAGTTCTTC. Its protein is CASSPGTASYNEQFF.

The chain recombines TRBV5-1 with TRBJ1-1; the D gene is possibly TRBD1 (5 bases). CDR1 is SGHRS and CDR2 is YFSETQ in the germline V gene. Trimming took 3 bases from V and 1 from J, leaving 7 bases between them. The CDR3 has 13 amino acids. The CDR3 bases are TGCGCCAGCAGCTGGGGCCAGAACACTGAAGCTTTCTTT. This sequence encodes CASSWGQNTEAFF.